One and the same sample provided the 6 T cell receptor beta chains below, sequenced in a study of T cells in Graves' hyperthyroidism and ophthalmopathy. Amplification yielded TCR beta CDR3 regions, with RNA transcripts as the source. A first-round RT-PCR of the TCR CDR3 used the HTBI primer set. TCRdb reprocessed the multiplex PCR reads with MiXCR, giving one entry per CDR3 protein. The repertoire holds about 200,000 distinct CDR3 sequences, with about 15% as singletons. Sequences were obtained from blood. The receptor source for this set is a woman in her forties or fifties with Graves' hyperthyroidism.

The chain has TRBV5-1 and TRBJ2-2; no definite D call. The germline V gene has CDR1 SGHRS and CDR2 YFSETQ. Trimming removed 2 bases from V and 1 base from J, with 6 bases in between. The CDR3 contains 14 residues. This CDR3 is CASSLAENTGELFF. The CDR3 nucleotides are TGCGCCAGCAGCTTAGCAGAGAACACCGGGGAGCTGTTTTTT.

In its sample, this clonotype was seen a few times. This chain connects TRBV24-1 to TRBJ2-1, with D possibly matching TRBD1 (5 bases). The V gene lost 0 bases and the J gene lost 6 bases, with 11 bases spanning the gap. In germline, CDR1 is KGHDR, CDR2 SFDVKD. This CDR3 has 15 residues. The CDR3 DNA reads TGTGCCACCAGTGATTTGGACAGCCTGGCCAATGAGCAGTTCTTC. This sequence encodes CATSDLDSLANEQFF.

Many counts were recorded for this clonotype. The CDR3 sequence is CAWSVLQGRIEAFF. The DNA for the CDR3 is TGTGCCTGGAGTGTCCTACAGGGGCGCATTGAAGCTTTCTTT. The genes are TRBV30 and TRBJ1-1; 7 bases fit TRBD1. Unmatched junction bases numbered 8, after V lost 0 bases and J lost 7 bases. Germline loops: CDR1 GTSNPN, CDR2 SVGIG (reference sequence). The CDR3 is made up of 14 amino acids. The whole variable domain, remainder taken from reference TRBV30 and TRBJ1-1, is SQTIHQWPATLVQPVGSPLSLECTVEGTSNPNLYWYRQAAGRGLQLLFYSVGIGQISSEVPQNLSASRPQDRQFILSSKKLLLSDSGFYLCAWSVLQGRIEAFFGQGTRLTVV.

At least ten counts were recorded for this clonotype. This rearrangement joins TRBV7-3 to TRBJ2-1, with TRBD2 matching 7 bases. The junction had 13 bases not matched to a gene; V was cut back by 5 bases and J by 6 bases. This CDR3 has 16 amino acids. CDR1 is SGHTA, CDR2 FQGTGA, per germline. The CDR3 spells CASSPQEAGVANEQFF. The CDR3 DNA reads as TGTGCCAGCAGCCCCCAAGAGGCGGGAGTCGCCAATGAGCAGTTCTTC.

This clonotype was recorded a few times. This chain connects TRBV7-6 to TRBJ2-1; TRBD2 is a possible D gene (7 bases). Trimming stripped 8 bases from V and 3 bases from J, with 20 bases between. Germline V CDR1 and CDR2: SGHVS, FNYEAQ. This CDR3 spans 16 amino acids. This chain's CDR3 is CASGAGDTSSYNEQFF. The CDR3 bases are TGTGCCAGCGGGGCGGGGGACACTAGCAGCTACAATGAGCAGTTCTTC. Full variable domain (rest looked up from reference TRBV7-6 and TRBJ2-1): GAGVSQSPRYKVTKRGQDVALRCDPISGHVSLYWYRQALGQGPEFLTYFNYEAQQDKSGLPNDRFSAERPEGSISTLTIQRTEQRDSAMYRCASGAGDTSSYNEQFFGPGTRLTVL.

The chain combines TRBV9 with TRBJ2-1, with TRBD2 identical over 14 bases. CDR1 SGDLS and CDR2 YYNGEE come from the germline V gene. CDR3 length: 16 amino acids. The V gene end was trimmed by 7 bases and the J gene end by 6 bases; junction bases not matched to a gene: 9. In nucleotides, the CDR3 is TGTGCCAGCGGAGAGACTAGCGGGGGGGCGGGCAATGAGCAGTTCTTC. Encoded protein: CASGETSGGAGNEQFF.